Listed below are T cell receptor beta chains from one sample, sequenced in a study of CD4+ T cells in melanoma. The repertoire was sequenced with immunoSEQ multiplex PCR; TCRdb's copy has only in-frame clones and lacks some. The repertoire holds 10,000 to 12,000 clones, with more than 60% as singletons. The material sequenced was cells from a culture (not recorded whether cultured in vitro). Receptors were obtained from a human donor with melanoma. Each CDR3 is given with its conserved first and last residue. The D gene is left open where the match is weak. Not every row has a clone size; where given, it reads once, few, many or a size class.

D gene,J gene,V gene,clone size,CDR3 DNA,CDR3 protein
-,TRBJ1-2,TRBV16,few,TGTGCCAGCAGCCAAGGGACAAACTATGGCTACACCTTC,CASSQGTNYGYTF
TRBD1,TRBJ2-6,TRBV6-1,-,TGTGCCAGCAGTCCTTCGGGACAGGGCAACGTCCTGACTTTC,CASSPSGQGNVLTF
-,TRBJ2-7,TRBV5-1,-,TGCGCCAGCAGCTTGGATGGTGAGGGCTACGAGCAGTACTTC,CASSLDGEGYEQYF
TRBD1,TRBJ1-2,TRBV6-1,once,TGTGCCAGCAGTGAAGCTGCGACAGGGGCCTATGGCTACACCTTC,CASSEAATGAYGYTF
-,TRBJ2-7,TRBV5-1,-,TGCGCCAGCAGCCGGACTTCAGTAGCCCCCTACGAGCAGTACTTC,CASSRTSVAPYEQYF
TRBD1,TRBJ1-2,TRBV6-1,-,TGTGCCAGCAGCCAAGACAGGGCTAACTATGGCTACACCTTC,CASSQDRANYGYTF
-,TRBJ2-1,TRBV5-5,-,TGTGCCAGCAGTCTAACCGGGACAACTAATGAGCAGTTCTTC,CASSLTGTTNEQFF
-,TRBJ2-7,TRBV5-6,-,TGTGCCAGCAGCAAACCCCCAGGCTTCGAGCAGTACTTC,CASSKPPGFEQYF
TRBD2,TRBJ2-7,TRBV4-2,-,TGTGCCAGCAGCCACTTTCCCGGGACTAGCGGGGCCTACGAGCAGTACTTC,CASSHFPGTSGAYEQYF
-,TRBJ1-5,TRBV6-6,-,TGTGCCAGCAGTTACTGGGGAAATAGCAATCAGCCCCAGCATTTT,CASSYWGNSNQPQHF
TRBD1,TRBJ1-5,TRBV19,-,TGTGCCAGTAGTAGACAGGGGCTGAGTCAGCCCCAGCATTTT,CASSRQGLSQPQHF
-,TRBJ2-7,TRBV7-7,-,TGTGCCAGCAGCTTCGGCGAGCAGTACTTC,CASSFGEQYF
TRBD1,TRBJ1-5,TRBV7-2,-,TGTGCCAGCAGCTTTAGGGGGCTAGGCAATCAGCCCCAGCATTTT,CASSFRGLGNQPQHF
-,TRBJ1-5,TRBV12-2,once,TGTGCAAGTCGCTTAAAGGTGGCTCCCAGGGGGCGAGGGGCTCAGCCCCAGCATTTT,CASRLKVAPRGRGAQPQHF
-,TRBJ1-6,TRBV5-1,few,TGCGCCAGTCGGGACAACGACGATTCACCCCTCCACTTT,CASRDNDDSPLHF
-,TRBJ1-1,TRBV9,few,TGTGCCAGCAGCGTAGCTAGAACGAACACTGAAGCTTTCTTT,CASSVARTNTEAFF